These 30 T cell receptor beta chains were sequenced from one sample in a study of cytomegalovirus exposure and HLA in healthy donors. The PCR was carried out with 60 Vbeta primers and 13 Jbeta primers. Clones were sequenced by immunoSEQ multiplex PCR, and TCRdb holds only the in-frame ones, with some missing. The sample carries some 180,000 clones, roughly 79% recorded once. The sequencing sample was made of PBMCs. The receptors here all came from a male donor in good health and CMV-seronegative.

In its sample, this clone was seen once. This chain links TRBV6-5 with TRBJ1-2; TRBD1 matches 7 bases. V lost 6 bases and J lost 3; bases outside the gene matches: 7. CDR1 MNHEY and CDR2 SVGAGI come from the germline V gene. The CDR3 length is 14 residues. CDR3 nucleotides: TGTGCCAGCAGGGACAGGTCCAGGCACTATGGCTACACCTTC. Its translation is CASRDRSRHYGYTF.

This clone was detected only a few times. The chain carries TRBV4-1 and TRBJ2-3; TRBD2 matches at 7 bases. There are 17 residues in the CDR3. V lost 0 bases to trimming and J lost 2 bases; unmatched junction nucleotides: 8. The germline CDR1 and CDR2 sequences are MGHRA and YSYEKL. The CDR3, as DNA: TGCGCCAGCAGCCAAGACCCTACCGGGGGGTTCACAGATACGCAGTATTTT. It yields the protein CASSQDPTGGFTDTQYF.

This chain uses TRBV18 with TRBJ2-2; TRBD1 is a possible D gene (6 bases). The V and J ends lost 5 bases and 2 bases respectively, with 12 bases between them. This CDR3 spans 15 amino acids. Germline CDR1 and CDR2: KGHSH and LQKENI. CDR3 in DNA: TGTGCCAGCTCAGGGGACATAGGCAACACCGGGGAGCTGTTTTTT. Its protein product is CASSGDIGNTGELFF. The variable domain in full, with the rest retrieved from reference TRBV18 and TRBJ2-2, is NAGVMQNPRHLVRRRGQEARLRCSPMKGHSHVYWYRQLPEEGLKFMVYLQKENIIDESGMPKERFSAEFPKEGPSILRIQQVVRGDSAAYFCASSGDIGNTGELFFGEGSRLTVL.

The gene calls are TRBV2 and TRBJ2-3, with TRBD2 matching 8 bases. Trimming cost V 2 bases and J 2 bases; bases outside gene matches: 6. The CDR3 loop spans 16 amino acids. The germline V gene encodes CDR1 SNHLY and CDR2 FYNNEI. The DNA of the CDR3 is TGTGCCAGCAGTGAAATCCAGCGGGAGATCACAGATACGCAGTATTTT. This gives the protein CASSEIQREITDTQYF.

This clone was seen only a few times. The V gene is TRBV4-3, the J gene TRBJ2-3; D is uncertain. Trimming took 2 bases from V and 0 from J, leaving 9 bases between them. The germline CDR1 and CDR2 sequences are LGHNA and YSLEER. CDR3 size: 15 residues. The CDR3 here is CASSQMRSSTDTQYF. CDR3 DNA: TGCGCCAGCAGCCAAATGAGGTCTAGCACAGATACGCAGTATTTT.

The chain has TRBV6-1 and TRBJ1-6; 10 bases align to TRBD1. Germline CDR1 reads MNHNS; CDR2 reads SASEGT. V trimming: 6 bases; J trimming: 13 bases; junction bases outside the gene matches: 12. This CDR3 has 15 amino acids. Here the CDR3 DNA reads TGTGCCAGCAGGGCACCCGGGACAGGGGACTTCCCCCTCCACTTT. Translated: CASRAPGTGDFPLHF.

The chain links TRBV19 to TRBJ2-1; TRBD2 matches at 9 bases. After removal of 3 bases from V and 9 bases from J, the junction contained 3 bases not matched to a gene. Germline V CDR1 and CDR2: LNHDA, SQIVND (reference sequence). This CDR3 comprises 13 residues. The CDR3 region is CASSILAGLEQFF. CDR3 nucleotide sequence: TGTGCCAGTAGTATCCTAGCGGGACTTGAGCAGTTCTTC.

The chain employs TRBV28 and TRBJ2-7; D is undetermined. CDR3 length: 11 residues. Germline CDR1 is MDHEN and CDR2 is SYDVKM. V lost 5 bases and J 7 bases, leaving 9 bases between the germline ends. This CDR3 reads CASSASREQYF. CDR3 DNA sequence: TGTGCCAGCAGTGCCTCGAGGGAGCAGTACTTC.

V gene TRBV6-6 combines with J gene TRBJ2-7, with TRBD2 as a possible D gene (5 bases). Germline V lookup: CDR1 MNHNY, CDR2 SVGAGI (reference sequence). The V end was cut by 2 bases, the J end by 2 bases, with 7 bases between. This CDR3 region has 13 residues. The CDR3 loop reads CASSYPGTYEQYF. DNA of the CDR3: TGTGCCAGCAGTTACCCGGGGACCTACGAGCAGTACTTC.

This clone has just a few counts. The chain couples TRBV4-2 to TRBJ2-3; 11 bases are a match to TRBD2. Germline values: CDR1 LGHNA, CDR2 YNFKEQ. The CDR3 has 16 amino acids. V lost 0 bases to trimming and J lost 7 bases; unmatched junction nucleotides: 6. The CDR3 sequence: CASSQELSGGANTQYF. The CDR3 nucleotides read TGTGCCAGCAGCCAAGAGCTTAGCGGGGGGGCCAATACGCAGTATTTT.

This clone was detected a few times. The chain has TRBV4-1 and TRBJ1-2; maybe TRBD1 (6 bases). CDR3 size: 21 residues. V lost 2 bases, J lost 4 bases, and 32 bases lay in between. Per the germline V gene, CDR1 is MGHRA and CDR2 is YSYEKL. As DNA, the CDR3 is TGCGCCAGCAGCCAACTATTTGGGCGCATCTCGCCGCTCGGGACAACCTATGGCTACACCTTC. Translated: CASSQLFGRISPLGTTYGYTF.

The chain joins TRBV9 to TRBJ2-1; weak D call: TRBD2 (5 bases). Trimming shortened V by 3 bases and J by 11 bases, and 15 bases separated the two germline ends. This CDR3 contains 13 residues. Germline V gives CDR1 SGDLS, CDR2 YYNGEE. CDR3 amino acids: CASSDSAPNKQFF. In DNA, the CDR3 is TGTGCCAGCAGCGATAGCGCCCCAAACAAGCAGTTCTTC.

The chain has TRBV6-1 and TRBJ1-6; D possibly corresponds to TRBD1 (6 bases). Germline V CDR1 and CDR2: MNHNS, SASEGT. The CDR3 has 13 amino acids. The ends were cut back, 3 bases at V and 10 bases at J, with 10 bases in the middle. CDR3 protein: CASSDTGRSPLHF. CDR3 nucleotide sequence: TGTGCCAGCAGTGATACAGGGAGATCACCCCTCCACTTT.

V gene TRBV18 combines with J gene TRBJ1-1, with a weak D call TRBD1 (5 bases). The length of the CDR3 is 15 residues. The ends were cut back, 3 bases at V and 0 bases at J, with 11 bases in the middle. Germline loops: CDR1 KGHSH, CDR2 LQKENI. The CDR3 DNA is TGTGCCAGCTCACCCCCGGGACTTGTGAACACTGAAGCTTTCTTT. This translates into CASSPPGLVNTEAFF.

The rearrangement links TRBV10-3 to TRBJ2-2, with 9 bases lining up with TRBD2. The V gene end was trimmed by 4 bases and the J gene end by 5 bases; junction bases not matched to a gene: 8. Germline-derived CDR1 and CDR2 are ENHRY and SYGVKD. The CDR3 runs 16 residues. This chain's CDR3 is CAISVGSGRGTGELFF. The CDR3 DNA follows: TGTGCCATCAGTGTAGGTAGCGGGAGAGGGACCGGGGAGCTGTTTTTT.

The chain carries TRBV28 and TRBJ1-4, with 8 bases that match TRBD1. Germline V gene lookup returns CDR1 MDHEN and CDR2 SYDVKM. V shed 5 bases, J shed 5 bases, and the junction held 7 bases outside the gene matches. This CDR3 region has 15 residues. The CDR3 DNA is TGTGCCAGCAGTACCGACAGGGGAGGGAATGAAAAACTGTTTTTT. Translation gives CASSTDRGGNEKLFF.

The rearrangement joins TRBV12-5 to TRBJ2-7; 8 bases line up with TRBD1. The CDR3 is 17 residues long. The ends lost 2 bases at V and 0 bases at J; junction bases unmatched: 9. Germline CDR1 reads LGHNT; CDR2 reads FRNRAP. DNA for the CDR3: TGTGCTAGTGGTTTGTTCTGGACAGGGACCTTCTCCTACGAGCAGTACTTC. Its translation is CASGLFWTGTFSYEQYF.

The chain employs TRBV28 and TRBJ1-5; 8 bases agree with TRBD1. Germline V gene lookup returns CDR1 MDHEN and CDR2 SYDVKM. This CDR3 is built from 15 residues. The trim removed 5 bases at V and 3 bases at J, leaving 6 bases unmatched. CDR3 region: CASSPVQGVNQPQHF. CDR3 DNA sequence: TGTGCCAGCAGTCCGGTACAGGGGGTCAATCAGCCCCAGCATTTT.

The chain couples TRBV5-1 to TRBJ2-7, with TRBD2 matching over 7 bases. The CDR3 spans 15 residues. The V and J ends lost 4 bases and 6 bases, in that order; junction bases with no gene match: 13. In germline, CDR1 is SGHRS, CDR2 YFSETQ. The DNA for the CDR3 is TGCGCCAGCAGCCCGGAGGTGGGCAGGGAGGGCGAGCAGTACTTC. Encoded protein: CASSPEVGREGEQYF.

The J gene is TRBJ1-5, the V gene TRBV28, with D unresolved. Per the germline V gene, CDR1 is MDHEN and CDR2 is SYDVKM. V was shortened by 4 bases and J by 5 bases, with 12 bases between the two germline ends. The CDR3 consists of 14 residues. The CDR3 sequence is CASSSRQVDQPQHF. In nucleotides, the CDR3 is TGTGCCAGCAGTTCCCGACAAGTGGATCAGCCCCAGCATTTT.

This clone was recorded a few times. The rearrangement links TRBV9 to TRBJ1-3; D gene ambiguous. V lost 6 bases, J lost 2 bases, and 12 bases lay in between. Germline assignment: CDR1 SGDLS and CDR2 YYNGEE. The CDR3 runs 14 residues. In DNA form, the CDR3 reads TGTGCCAGCACTCCGACTGACCCTGGAAACACCATATATTTT. Its translation: CASTPTDPGNTIYF.

This clone was detected a few times. The chain recombines TRBV27 with TRBJ2-3; no reliable D call. Germline V gives CDR1 MNHEY, CDR2 SMNVEV (reference sequence). Trimming removed 6 bases from V and 4 bases from J, with 8 bases in between. This CDR3 comprises 12 residues. The CDR3 spells CASRSVADTQYF. CDR3 nucleotide sequence: TGTGCCAGCAGGTCGGTAGCAGATACGCAGTATTTT.

The V call is TRBV29-1, the J call TRBJ1-1, with D unresolved. The CDR3 runs 11 residues. The germline V gene encodes CDR1 SQVTM and CDR2 ANQGSEA. The V end lost 7 bases, the J end lost 6 bases, and 12 bases lay between the germline ends. The CDR3: CSALQRAEAFF. The CDR3 nucleotides are TGCAGCGCACTGCAGCGCGCTGAAGCTTTCTTT.

The chain is built from TRBV5-1 and TRBJ2-3; 9 nucleotides line up with TRBD2. The CDR3 loop spans 18 amino acids. The V gene end was trimmed by 4 bases and the J gene end by 3 bases; junction bases not matched to a gene: 15. Looked up from germline, CDR1 is SGHRS and CDR2 is YFSETQ. The CDR3 DNA reads TGCGCCAGCAGCGCCGGGCAATTAGCGGGAGAAGGGACAGATACGCAGTATTTT. It yields the protein CASSAGQLAGEGTDTQYF.

V usage is TRBV29-1 and J usage is TRBJ1-5; 8 bases agree with TRBD1. CDR1 SQVTM and CDR2 ANQGSEA come from the germline V gene. J was trimmed by 6 bases and V by 5 bases; bases with no gene match: 6. The CDR3 has 13 amino acids. CDR3 region: CSVNRGEGQPQHF. CDR3 DNA sequence: TGCAGCGTTAACAGGGGGGAGGGTCAGCCCCAGCATTTT.

The chain is built from TRBV2 and TRBJ2-1, with D perhaps matching TRBD1 (6 bases). The V and J ends lost 8 bases and 6 bases respectively, with 17 bases between them. The CDR3 runs 14 residues. From germline, CDR1 is SNHLY and CDR2 FYNNEI. This chain's CDR3 is CASSDSAPLNEQFF. The CDR3 bases are TGTGCCAGCTCGGACAGTGCCCCTCTCAATGAGCAGTTCTTC.

V usage is TRBV2 and J usage is TRBJ1-5; TRBD1 is a possible D gene (5 bases). The V end lost 7 bases, the J end lost 3 bases, and 13 bases lay between the germline ends. This CDR3 contains 14 residues. Germline V gives CDR1 SNHLY, CDR2 FYNNEI. CDR3 residues: CASTAQGLNQPQHF. CDR3 coding DNA: TGTGCCAGCACCGCGCAGGGTCTCAATCAGCCCCAGCATTTT.

The chain is built from TRBV29-1 and TRBJ1-1; 7 bases line up with TRBD1. This CDR3 region has 12 residues. Looked up from germline, CDR1 is SQVTM and CDR2 is ANQGSEA. V was clipped by 7 bases and J by 1 base; unmatched bases: 3. CDR3 coding DNA: TGCAGCGCCGGGACAGCGAACACTGAAGCTTTCTTT. Translating it yields CSAGTANTEAFF.

This clone came up a few times. The chain employs TRBV30 and TRBJ1-4, with D possibly matching TRBD1 (6 bases). The V end lost 5 bases, the J end lost 7 bases, and 17 bases lay between the germline ends. Per the germline V gene, CDR1 is GTSNPN and CDR2 is SVGIG (reference sequence). This CDR3 is 14 amino acids long. CDR3 bases: TGTGCCTGGGGGGACACTCGGCTTAGTGAAAAACTGTTTTTT. It encodes CAWGDTRLSEKLFF.

The chain employs TRBV5-4 and TRBJ1-1, with TRBD1 identical over 7 bases. J gave up 11 bases and V 0 bases, and 1 base lay outside the gene matches. This CDR3 comprises 11 residues. The germline CDR1 and CDR2 sequences are SGHNT and YYREEE (reference sequence). The CDR3 DNA follows: TGTGCCAGCAGCTTGGAGGGGGCGGCTTTCTTT. Translated, it gives CASSLEGAAFF. The entire variable domain, with the rest obtained from reference TRBV5-4 and TRBJ1-1, is as follows: ETGVTQSPTHLIKTRGQQVTLRCSSQSGHNTVSWYQQALGQGPQFIFQYYREEENGRGNFPPRFSGLQFPNYSSELNVNALELDDSALYLCASSLEGAAFFGQGTRLTVV.